This TCR beta chain was captured by sequencing in a study of T cells in Graves' hyperthyroidism and ophthalmopathy. RNA transcripts yielded amplified TCR beta CDR3 regions. HTBI primers were used for first-round RT-PCR of the TCR CDR3. TCRdb re-analysed the multiplex PCR reads in MiXCR, keeping a single row per CDR3 protein. Among 500,000 to 650,000 distinct CDR3 sequences listed, 15% to 20% were seen once. For this clonotype: What it recognizes is unknown.

Germline V lookup: CDR1 MGHRA, CDR2 YSYEKL. The CDR3 extends over 19 amino acids. V trimming: 1 base; J trimming: 1 base; junction bases outside the gene matches: 14. Findings and limits, study-wide: Blood also contained most expanded thyroid clonotypes above 0.001.

Material: blood. The chain is built from TRBV4-1 and TRBJ2-7; TRBD1 agrees at 9 bases. This TCR derives from a woman aged 18-29 years with Graves' ophthalmopathy. The CDR3 spells CASSQGRDRDHLLSYEQYF. The CDR3 region has the DNA TGCGCCAGCAGCCAAGGCCGGGACAGGGACCACCTTCTTTCCTACGAGCAGTACTTC.